The rows below give T cell receptor beta chains drawn from one sample of a study of PD-1 blockade in classical Hodgkin lymphoma. Repertoires were generated with immunoSEQ multiplex PCR, while TCRdb's copy carries only in-frame clones and drops some. The sample contains about 97,000 clones, around 80% of which appear only once. The input for sequencing was peripheral blood mononuclear cells (PBMCs), taken at baseline. The receptors here all came from a human donor with classical Hodgkin lymphoma. CDR3s include the opening cysteine and the closing phenylalanine or tryptophan. A D gene is named only where the DNA matches it firmly. Clone size is shown for a subset of rows, as once, few, many or a class of expanded clone.

TRBJ2-3	TRBV18	-	-	TGTGCCAGCTCACCGACCTACAGGGAAGATACGCAGTATTTT	CASSPTYREDTQYF
TRBJ1-1	TRBV19	-	-	TGTGCCAGTAGCCGTGACAGTGGATCAGCGAACACTGAAGCTTTCTTT	CASSRDSGSANTEAFF
TRBJ2-1	TRBV28	TRBD2	-	TGTGCCAGCAGTGGTTGGGTCCTAGCGGGAGGGCGGTCCTACAATGAGCAGTTCTTC	CASSGWVLAGGRSYNEQFF
TRBJ1-4	TRBV5-4	TRBD1	-	TGTGCCAGCAGCTTCGGGACAGGGATAGGGGAAAAACTGTTTTTT	CASSFGTGIGEKLFF
TRBJ1-5	TRBV6-6	-	once	TGTGCCAGCAGCCCCACCCAGGGGCTCGCGCCCCAGCATTTT	CASSPTQGLAPQHF
TRBJ1-1	TRBV7-2	-	-	TGTGCCAGCAGCTTAGAACTAGGGCGGAACACTGAAGCTTTCTTT	CASSLELGRNTEAFF
TRBJ2-2	TRBV30	TRBD2	-	TGTGCCTGGAGTGTACTGGGGGGGGCCGGGGAGCTGTTTTTT	CAWSVLGGAGELFF
TRBJ1-3	TRBV11-2	TRBD1	-	TGTGCCAGCAGCTACGGGGACAGCTCTGGAAACACCATATATTTT	CASSYGDSSGNTIYF
TRBJ2-3	TRBV27	-	-	TGTGCCAGCAGCCCATCTTTCGCAGATACGCAGTATTTT	CASSPSFADTQYF
TRBJ2-7	TRBV11-3	-	-	TGTGCCAGCAGCCTAGGGGGGGCGAACGAGCAGTACTTC	CASSLGGANEQYF
TRBJ2-1	TRBV6-4	TRBD1	-	TGTGCCAGCAGTGACGGGACAGGGGGCAATGAGCAGTTCTTC	CASSDGTGGNEQFF
TRBJ2-3	TRBV19	TRBD1	-	TGTGCCAGTACCCGGACAGGGGGCACAGATACGCAGTATTTT	CASTRTGGTDTQYF
TRBJ2-7	TRBV16	TRBD1	-	TGTGCCAGCAGCCAAGAGACAGGGGTATCCTACGAGCAGTACTTC	CASSQETGVSYEQYF
TRBJ2-3	TRBV7-2	TRBD1	-	TGTGCCAGCAGCGCTCAGGGGGCGCGGGGAGATACGCAGTATTTT	CASSAQGARGDTQYF
TRBJ1-1	TRBV19	-	once	TGTGCCAGTAGTATAGGGCGGGGGATGAACACTGAAGCTTTCTTT	CASSIGRGMNTEAFF
TRBJ1-1	TRBV27	-	-	TGTGCCAGCAGTTTATTGACAGGAGGTCGGATCACTGAAGCTTTCTTT	CASSLLTGGRITEAFF
TRBJ2-2	TRBV2	-	-	TGTGCCAGCTCCTACAACCGCTTGGGTACCGGGGAGCTGTTTTTT	CASSYNRLGTGELFF
TRBJ1-1	TRBV28	-	-	TGTGCCAGCAGTTTATATTTCCTCTCTGAAGCTTTCTTT	CASSLYFLSEAFF
TRBJ2-5	TRBV6-1	TRBD1	-	TGTGCCAGCACCAGGACAGGGGCAGAGACCCAGTACTTC	CASTRTGAETQYF
TRBJ1-1	TRBV9	-	once	TGTGCCAGCAGCGTAGACACGTTCACTGAAGCTTTCTTT	CASSVDTFTEAFF
TRBJ1-5	TRBV23-1	-	few	TGCGCCAGCAGTCAATCGTCAAGGGGGGCTACCCAACTCGGCCATCAGCCCCAGCATTTT	CASSQSSRGATQLGHQPQHF
TRBJ1-1	TRBV5-4	TRBD1	-	TGTGCCAGCAGCTTACAGGGGGGGGCTGAAGCTTTCTTT	CASSLQGGAEAFF
TRBJ1-1	TRBV29-1	TRBD1	-	TGCAGCGTTGGGGGACAGGGGCAGGGCACTGAAGCTTTCTTT	CSVGGQGQGTEAFF
TRBJ2-1	TRBV29-1	-	-	TGCAGCGTCGATGGGGGTGCTGGCGATGAGCAGTTCTTC	CSVDGGAGDEQFF
TRBJ2-1	TRBV7-9	-	-	TGTGCCAGCACCCTCGGGACTCTCACTTACAATGAGCAGTTCTTC	CASTLGTLTYNEQFF
TRBJ2-3	TRBV5-4	-	-	TGTGCCAGCAGTCAAGGGGCTCCCGGCACAGATACGCAGTATTTT	CASSQGAPGTDTQYF
TRBJ1-4	TRBV5-6	-	-	TGTGCCAGCAGCTCCCTGGGGGGGAATGAAAAACTGTTTTTT	CASSSLGGNEKLFF
TRBJ2-3	TRBV2	-	-	TGTGCCAGCAGTGATAACCTCTCTAGCACAGATACGCAGTATTTT	CASSDNLSSTDTQYF
TRBJ1-2	TRBV9	-	once	TGTGCCAGCAGCGTAGCCGGACTTGGGGGCTACACCTTC	CASSVAGLGGYTF
TRBJ2-2	TRBV2	TRBD2	-	TGTGCCAGCAGGGGGACTAGCGGGGATGTCGGGGAGCTGTTTTTT	CASRGTSGDVGELFF
TRBJ2-3	TRBV4-3	-	-	TGCGCCAGCAGCCAAGAGCTAGCGCTGGCGCGGTATTTT	CASSQELALARYF
TRBJ1-3	TRBV30	-	-	TGTGCCTGGAGTCCAGTCTCTGGAAACACCATATATTTT	CAWSPVSGNTIYF
TRBJ2-3	TRBV5-1	-	-	TGCGCCAGCAGCTTTCTCGCCACGCAGTATTTT	CASSFLATQYF
TRBJ2-3	TRBV10-3	TRBD2	-	TGTGCCATCAGTGGCGGGAGGGGCACAGATACGCAGTATTTT	CAISGGRGTDTQYF
TRBJ2-6	TRBV28	-	-	TGTGCCAGCAGTTTAAATGGGGCCAACGTCCTGACTTTC	CASSLNGANVLTF
TRBJ2-7	TRBV15	TRBD1	-	TGTGCCACCAGCGGACAGGGCTACGAGCAGTACTTC	CATSGQGYEQYF
TRBJ1-5	TRBV7-8	-	-	TGTGCCAGCAGCTCCTCCCCGAATCAGCCCCAGCATTTT	CASSSSPNQPQHF
TRBJ2-5	TRBV5-1	-	-	TGCGCCAGCAGCTTGGAGCAGGGGAGGCAAGAGACCCAGTACTTC	CASSLEQGRQETQYF
TRBJ1-1	TRBV10-2	-	once	TGCGCCAGCAGAGACCCACAAGATGCTGAAGCTTTCTTT	CASRDPQDAEAFF
TRBJ1-5	TRBV19	-	-	TGTGCCAGTAGTATAGATCGTTGGGCAGGCGGGAATAGCAATCAGCCCCAGCATTTT	CASSIDRWAGGNSNQPQHF
TRBJ1-1	TRBV19	TRBD1	-	TGTGCCAGTAGTCCCCCGACAGGGGGCTTCACTGAAGCTTTCTTT	CASSPPTGGFTEAFF
TRBJ2-7	TRBV20-1	-	-	TGCAGTGCTAGGTCCACCTACGAGCAGTACTTC	CSARSTYEQYF
TRBJ1-5	TRBV28	TRBD1	-	TGTGCCAGCAGTCCGGGACAGGGGAGTCAGCCCCAGCATTTT	CASSPGQGSQPQHF
TRBJ1-5	TRBV6-1	-	-	TGTGCCAGCAGTGGACAGTCCGATCAGCCCCAGCATTTT	CASSGQSDQPQHF
TRBJ1-1	TRBV5-5	-	-	TGTGCCAGCAGAATAAACACCTTGGGGAACACTGAAGCTTTCTTT	CASRINTLGNTEAFF
TRBJ1-1	TRBV18	-	-	TGTGCCAGCTCACGACAGACGAGACCGGGATCGGGCACTGAAGCTTTCTTT	CASSRQTRPGSGTEAFF
TRBJ1-2	TRBV6-6	-	-	TGTGCCAGCAGTTCCCGGACTGCTCTGGGAGGCTACACCTTC	CASSSRTALGGYTF
TRBJ2-5	TRBV27	TRBD2	-	TGTGCCAGCAGTCCCTGGACTAGGCAAGAGACCCAGTACTTC	CASSPWTRQETQYF
TRBJ2-1	TRBV2	-	-	TGTGCCAGCAGCCCCTCCCAGTGGGGTGAGCAGTTCTTC	CASSPSQWGEQFF
TRBJ1-1	TRBV6-5	-	-	TGTGCCAGCAGTTACAGGGCAGGGGACGGAGCTTTCTTT	CASSYRAGDGAFF
TRBJ2-5	TRBV5-1	TRBD2	once	TGCGCCAGCAGCTTGAGGGGACTAGCGGGAGGCTTTGAGACCCAGTACTTC	CASSLRGLAGGFETQYF
TRBJ2-7	TRBV19	-	-	TGTGCCAGTAGTATGGGACCAGGACGCTACGAGCAGTACTTC	CASSMGPGRYEQYF
TRBJ1-3	TRBV9	-	once	TGTGCCAGCAGCGTAGACGGGGCTGGAAACACCATATATTTT	CASSVDGAGNTIYF
TRBJ1-5	TRBV30	-	once	TGTGCCTGGAGTGTACGGAGGGGGTCAAGCAATCAGCCCCAGCATTTT	CAWSVRRGSSNQPQHF
TRBJ1-1	TRBV5-6	-	-	TGTGCCAGCAGCTTGACCTACAGGGAAGCTTTCTTT	CASSLTYREAFF
TRBJ2-2	TRBV10-3	-	-	TGTGCCATCAGTGAGGACACCGGGGAGCTGTTTTTT	CAISEDTGELFF
TRBJ2-7	TRBV27	-	-	TGTGCCAGCAGTAGGGGTTACGAGCAGTACTTC	CASSRGYEQYF